This TCR beta chain emerged from a study of blood T cells in healthy people across ages. With 2 bases removed from V and 5 bases from J, the gap between germline ends came to 16 bases. Germline values: CDR1 SGHRS, CDR2 YFSETQ. The CDR3 is 15 residues long. Next came a second PCR, run for about 7 to 11 cycles, which used a sample-barcoded 5' primer along with a J-beta primer mix. Every cDNA molecule carried a tag from a template-switch adaptor bearing 12 random nucleotides. TCRdb re-called the 5' RACE reads through MiXCR, storing one row per CDR3 protein. The table records some 1.7 million distinct CDR3 sequences, roughly 27% of them present only once. Study-level points and caveats: The long-lived group displayed more naive CD4+ cells, plus higher diversity, than the aged donors did.

Regarding this clonotype: What it recognizes is unknown.

Russia was home to the donors, healthy Caucasian individuals aged roughly 6 to 95. V and J are TRBV5-1 and TRBJ1-1; tentatively, D is TRBD1 (5 bases). The sample comprised blood. This receptor was obtained from a woman in her 30s in good health. The CDR3 reads CASSFVGGVGTEAFF. Here the CDR3 DNA reads TGCGCCAGCAGCTTCGTGGGGGGGGTCGGGACTGAAGCTTTCTTT.